This TCR beta chain was documented in a study of tumor and adjacent non-tumor tissue in lung cancer. By sample share, this clonotype is large. The template was RNA from unsorted bulk tissue. Three rounds of nested PCR, following a modified ARM-PCR protocol, produced the TCRbeta library. TCRdb redid the calling of the multiplex PCR reads with MiXCR, one entry per CDR3 protein. The sample comprises roughly 81,000 distinct CDR3 sequences, around 59% of which are singletons, and 15% rests with the top ten. Germline-derived CDR1 and CDR2 are SQVTM and ANQGSEA. The length of the CDR3 is 16 residues. Trimming took off 0 bases at V and 5 bases at J, with 19 bases between the two ends.

The genes are TRBV29-1 and TRBJ2-5; D possibly corresponds to TRBD2 (5 bases). The sequenced sample was lung tumor tissue. This TCR was sampled from a man aged 65-85 years with non-small cell lung cancer. The CDR3 sequence: CSVEDHERTLGETQYF. CDR3 nucleotide sequence: TGCAGCGTTGAAGATCACGAGCGGACCCTTGGGGAGACCCAGTACTTC.